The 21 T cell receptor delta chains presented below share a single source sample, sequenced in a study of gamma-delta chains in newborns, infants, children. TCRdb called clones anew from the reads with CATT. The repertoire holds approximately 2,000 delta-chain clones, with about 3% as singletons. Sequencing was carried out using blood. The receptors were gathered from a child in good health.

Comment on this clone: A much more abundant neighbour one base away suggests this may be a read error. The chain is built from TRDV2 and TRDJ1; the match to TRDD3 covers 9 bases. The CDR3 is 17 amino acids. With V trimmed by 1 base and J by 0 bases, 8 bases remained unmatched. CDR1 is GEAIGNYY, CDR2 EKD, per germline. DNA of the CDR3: TGTGCCTGTGACACGGTACTGGGGGACTCGAACACCGATAAACTCATCTTT. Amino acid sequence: CACDTVLGDSNTDKLIF.

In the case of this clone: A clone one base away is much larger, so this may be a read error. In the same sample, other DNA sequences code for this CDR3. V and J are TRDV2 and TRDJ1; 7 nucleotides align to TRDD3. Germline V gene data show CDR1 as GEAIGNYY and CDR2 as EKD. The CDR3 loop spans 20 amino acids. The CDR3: CACDTVQLTTSLGASSRLIF. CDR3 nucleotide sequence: TGCGCCTGTGACACCGTCCAACTAACTACGTCGCTGGGGGCCTCGTCCCGATTAATCTTT.

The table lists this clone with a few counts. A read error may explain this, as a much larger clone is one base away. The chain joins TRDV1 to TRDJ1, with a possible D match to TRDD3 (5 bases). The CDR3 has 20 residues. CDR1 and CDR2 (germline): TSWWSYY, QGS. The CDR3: CALGDLVPHWGNCYTDKPIF. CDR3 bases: TGTGCTCTTGGGGATCTAGTCCCGCATTGGGGCAATTGCTACACCGATAAACCCATCTTT.

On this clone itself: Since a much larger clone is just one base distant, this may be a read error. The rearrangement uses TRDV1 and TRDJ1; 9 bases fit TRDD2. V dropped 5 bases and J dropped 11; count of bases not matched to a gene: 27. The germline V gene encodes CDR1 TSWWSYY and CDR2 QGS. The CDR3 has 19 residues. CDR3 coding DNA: TGTGCTCTTGGGAATGCGGATATCCTTCCTACCCTGGGGGTACGGTGGCTCATCTTT. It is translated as CALGNADILPTLGVRWLIF.

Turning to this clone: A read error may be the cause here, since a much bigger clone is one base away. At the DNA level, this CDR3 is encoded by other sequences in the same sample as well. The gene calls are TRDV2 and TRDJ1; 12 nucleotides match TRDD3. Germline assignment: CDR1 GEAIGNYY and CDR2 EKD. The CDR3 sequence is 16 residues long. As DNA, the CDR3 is TGTGCCTGTGACCCGCTGGGGGATACGCGCGTCGATAAACTCATCTTC. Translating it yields CACDPLGDTRVDKLIF.

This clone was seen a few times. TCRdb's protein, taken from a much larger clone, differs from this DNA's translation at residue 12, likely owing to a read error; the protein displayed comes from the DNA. The DNA for the CDR3 is TGTGCCTGCGACACCGCTGGTAATGGGGGATACTCCTCCTGGGACACCCGACAGATGTTTTTC. Amino acids: CACDTAGNGGYSSWDTRQMFF. This chain uses TRDV2 with TRDJ3, with 10 bases that match TRDD3. This CDR3 is built from 21 residues. Germline CDR1 GEAIGNYY, CDR2 EKD.

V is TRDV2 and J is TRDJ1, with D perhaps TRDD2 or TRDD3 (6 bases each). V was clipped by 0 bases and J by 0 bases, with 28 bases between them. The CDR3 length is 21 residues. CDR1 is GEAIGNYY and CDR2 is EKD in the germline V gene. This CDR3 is CACDTVKSPTGRRIYTDKLIF. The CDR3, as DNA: TGTGCCTGTGACACCGTCAAGAGTCCTACTGGGAGACGCATTTACACCGATAAACTCATCTTT.

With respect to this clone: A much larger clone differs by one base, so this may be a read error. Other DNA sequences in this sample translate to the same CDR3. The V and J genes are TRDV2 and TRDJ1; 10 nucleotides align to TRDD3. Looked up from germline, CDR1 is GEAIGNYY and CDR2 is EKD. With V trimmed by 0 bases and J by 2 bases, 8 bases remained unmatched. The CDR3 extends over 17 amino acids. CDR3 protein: CACDTVGGYALTDKLIF. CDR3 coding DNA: TGTGCCTGTGACACCGTGGGGGGATACGCGTTGACCGATAAACTCATCTTT.

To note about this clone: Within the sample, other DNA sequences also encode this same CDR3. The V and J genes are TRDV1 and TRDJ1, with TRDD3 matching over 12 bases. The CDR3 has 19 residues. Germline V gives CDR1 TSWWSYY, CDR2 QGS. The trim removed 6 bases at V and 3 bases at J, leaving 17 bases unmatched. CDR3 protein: CALGSKAFAWGIRPDKLIF. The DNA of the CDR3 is TGTGCTCTTGGATCGAAAGCTTTCGCCTGGGGGATACGTCCCGATAAACTCATCTTT.

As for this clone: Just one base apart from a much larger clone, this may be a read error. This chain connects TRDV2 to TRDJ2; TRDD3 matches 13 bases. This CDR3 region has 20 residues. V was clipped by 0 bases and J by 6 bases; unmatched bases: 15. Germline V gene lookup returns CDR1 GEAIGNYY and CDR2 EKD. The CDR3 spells CACDTVVLGDTAPIAAQLFF. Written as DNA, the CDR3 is TGTGCCTGTGACACCGTGGTACTGGGGGATACGGCCCCGATCGCAGCACAACTCTTCTTT.

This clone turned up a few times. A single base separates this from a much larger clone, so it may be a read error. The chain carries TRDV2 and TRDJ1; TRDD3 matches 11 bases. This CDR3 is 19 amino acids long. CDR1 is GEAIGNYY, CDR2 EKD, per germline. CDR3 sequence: CACVPLLGDKRAHTDKPIF. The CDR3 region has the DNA TGTGCCTGTGTCCCCTTACTGGGGGATAAGAGAGCCCACACCGATAAACCCATCTTT.

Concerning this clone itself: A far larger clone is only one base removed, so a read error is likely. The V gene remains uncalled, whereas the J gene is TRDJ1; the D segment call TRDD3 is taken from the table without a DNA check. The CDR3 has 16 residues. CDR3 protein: CACDTVGDPHADKPIF. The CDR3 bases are TGTGCCTGTGACACCGTCGGGGACCCGCACGCCGATAAACCCATCTTT.

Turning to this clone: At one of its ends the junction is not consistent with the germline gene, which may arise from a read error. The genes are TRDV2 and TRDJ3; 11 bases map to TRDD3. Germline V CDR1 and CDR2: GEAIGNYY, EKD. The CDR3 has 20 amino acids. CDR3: CASDVLLGDSLSWDTRQMFF. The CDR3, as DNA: TGTGCCAGTGATGTATTACTGGGGGATAGTTTGTCCTGGGACACCCGACAGATGTTCTTC.

This chain's CDR3 is CACDALGDIPRPNAPHPTDKLIF. The CDR3 coding sequence is TGTGCCTGTGACGCACTGGGGGATATCCCCAGACCCAATGCTCCCCACCCTACCGATAAACTCATCTTT. The genes are TRDV2 and TRDJ1, with 11 bases matching TRDD3. CDR1 is GEAIGNYY and CDR2 is EKD in the germline V gene. Unmatched junction bases numbered 28, after V lost 3 bases and J lost 2 bases. The CDR3 runs to 23 residues.

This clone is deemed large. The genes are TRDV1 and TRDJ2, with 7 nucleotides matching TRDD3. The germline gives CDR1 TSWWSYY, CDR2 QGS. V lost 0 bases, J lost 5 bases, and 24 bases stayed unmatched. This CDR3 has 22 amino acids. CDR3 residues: CALGELEDLSWWGTRATAQLFF. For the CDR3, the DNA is TGTGCTCTTGGGGAACTAGAAGACCTTTCGTGGTGGGGGACTCGGGCAACAGCACAACTCTTCTTT.

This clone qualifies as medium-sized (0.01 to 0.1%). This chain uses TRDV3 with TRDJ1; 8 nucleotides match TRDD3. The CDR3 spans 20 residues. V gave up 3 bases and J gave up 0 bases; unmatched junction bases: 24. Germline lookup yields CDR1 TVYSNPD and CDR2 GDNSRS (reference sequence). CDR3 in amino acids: CAFRSVLGDIFPLDTDKLIF. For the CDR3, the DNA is TGTGCCTTCCGCTCCGTGCTGGGGGACATTTTCCCGTTAGACACCGATAAACTCATCTTT.

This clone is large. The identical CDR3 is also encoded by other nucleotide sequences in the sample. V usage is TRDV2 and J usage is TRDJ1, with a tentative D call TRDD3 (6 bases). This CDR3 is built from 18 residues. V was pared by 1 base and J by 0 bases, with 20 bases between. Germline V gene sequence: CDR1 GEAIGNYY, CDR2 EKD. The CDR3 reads CACDTVTGDPTYTDKLIF. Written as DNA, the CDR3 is TGTGCCTGTGACACAGTCACGGGGGACCCCACGTACACCGATAAACTCATCTTT.

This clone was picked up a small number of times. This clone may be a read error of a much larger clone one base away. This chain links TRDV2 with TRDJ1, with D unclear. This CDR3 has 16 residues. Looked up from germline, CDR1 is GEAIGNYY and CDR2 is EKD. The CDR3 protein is CARDTASVPQGDKLIF. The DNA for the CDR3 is TGTGCCCGTGACACCGCGAGTGTCCCTCAGGGGGATAAACTCATCTTT.

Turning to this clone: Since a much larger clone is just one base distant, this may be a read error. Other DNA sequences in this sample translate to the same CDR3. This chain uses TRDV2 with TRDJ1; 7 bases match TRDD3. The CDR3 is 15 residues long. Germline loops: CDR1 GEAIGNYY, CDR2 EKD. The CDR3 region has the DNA TGTGCCTGCGACACCGTTGGGGGAAACACCGATAAACTCATCTTT. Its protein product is CACDTVGGNTDKLIF.

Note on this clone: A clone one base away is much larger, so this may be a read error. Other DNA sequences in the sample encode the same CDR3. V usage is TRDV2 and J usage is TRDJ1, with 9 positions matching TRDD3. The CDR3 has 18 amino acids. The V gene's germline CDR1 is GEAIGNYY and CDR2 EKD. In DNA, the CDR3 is TGCGCCTGTGACCCGTTGGGGATACGGGGAGAGGGCACCGATAAACTCATCTTT. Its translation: CACDPLGIRGEGTDKLIF.

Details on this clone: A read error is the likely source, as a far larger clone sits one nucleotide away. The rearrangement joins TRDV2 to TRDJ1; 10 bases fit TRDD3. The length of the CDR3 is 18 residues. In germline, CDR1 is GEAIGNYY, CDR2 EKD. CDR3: CACDGLGDTVGYTDRLIF. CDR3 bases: TGTGCCTGTGACGGGTTGGGGGATACAGTGGGGTACACCGATAGACTCATCTTT.